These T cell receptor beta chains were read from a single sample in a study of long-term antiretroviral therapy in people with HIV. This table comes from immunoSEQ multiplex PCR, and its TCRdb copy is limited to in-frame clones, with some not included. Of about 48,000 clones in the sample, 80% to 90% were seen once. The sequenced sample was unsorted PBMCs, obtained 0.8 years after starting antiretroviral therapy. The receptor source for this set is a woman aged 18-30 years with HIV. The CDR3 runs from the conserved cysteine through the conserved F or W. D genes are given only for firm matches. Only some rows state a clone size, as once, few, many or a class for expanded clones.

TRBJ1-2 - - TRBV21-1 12 TGTGCCAGCAGTGGACGAATGGATGGCTACACCTTC CASSGRMDGYTF
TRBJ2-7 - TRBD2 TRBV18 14 TGTGCCAGCTCACCACCGGCGGGGGGCTACGAGCAGTACTTC CASSPPAGGYEQYF
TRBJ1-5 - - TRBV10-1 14 TGCGCCAGCAGGAATGGACCGCCCAAACAGCCCCAGCATTTT CASRNGPPKQPQHF
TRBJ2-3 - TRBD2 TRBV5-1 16 TGCGCCAGCAGCTCTACTAGCGGGATAGGTCCCGATACGCAGTATTTT CASSSTSGIGPDTQYF
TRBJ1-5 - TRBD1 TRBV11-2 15 TGTGCCAGCAGCCCAGGGGGGGGTTCCGGGCAGCCCCAGCATTTT CASSPGGGSGQPQHF
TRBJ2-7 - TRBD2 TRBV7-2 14 TGTGCCAGCAGCTTACTCGGGAGGATCGACGAGCAGTACTTC CASSLLGRIDEQYF
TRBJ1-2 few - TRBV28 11 TGTGCCAGCAGTCACCTTTATGGCTACACCTTC CASSHLYGYTF
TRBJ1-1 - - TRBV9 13 TGTGCCAGCAGCGTACGGATGAACACTGAAGCTTTCTTT CASSVRMNTEAFF
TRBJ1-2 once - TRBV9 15 TGTGCCAGCAGCGTAGGCGGTCTTCAATCTTATGGCTACACCTTC CASSVGGLQSYGYTF
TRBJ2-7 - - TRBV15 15 TGTGCCACCAGCTCAAAGGGCGGGACCATCTACGAGCAGTACTTC CATSSKGGTIYEQYF
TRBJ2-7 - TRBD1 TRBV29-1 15 TGCAGCGTTGAAGATGCAGGACAGGGGTCCTACGAGCAGTACTTC CSVEDAGQGSYEQYF
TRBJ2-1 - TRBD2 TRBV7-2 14 TGTGCCAGTCAGACTAGCGGGAGGGCCATTGAGCAGTTCTTC CASQTSGRAIEQFF
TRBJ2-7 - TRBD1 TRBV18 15 TGTGCCAGCTCAACCCGGGCAGGGGGTGGCTACGAGCAGTACTTC CASSTRAGGGYEQYF
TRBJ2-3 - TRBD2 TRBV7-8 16 TGTGCCAGCCTGAAATCGCGGGAGGGTTTCACAGATACGCAGTATTTT CASLKSREGFTDTQYF
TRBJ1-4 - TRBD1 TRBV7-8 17 TGTGCCAGCAGCTTAAGGTGGGACAGGGGATTCAGTGAAAAACTGTTTTTT CASSLRWDRGFSEKLFF
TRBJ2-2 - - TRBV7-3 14 TGTGCCAGCAGCTCCACAGGGATGTCCGGGGAGCTGTTTTTT CASSSTGMSGELFF
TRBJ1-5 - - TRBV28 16 TGTGCCAGCAGTTTCGTCCGGGATTATAGCAATCAGCCCCAGCATTTT CASSFVRDYSNQPQHF
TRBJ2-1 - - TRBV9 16 TGTGCCAGCAGCGTCTCCGGGACCCCGGGACTGGGGGAGCAGTTCTTC CASSVSGTPGLGEQFF
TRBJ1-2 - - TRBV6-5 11 TGTGCCAGCAGTTACCTCTATGGCTACACCTTC CASSYLYGYTF
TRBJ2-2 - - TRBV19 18 TGTGCCAGTAGTATAGATCTCTATCGGCGGGAACCCACCGGGGAGCTGTTTTTT CASSIDLYRREPTGELFF
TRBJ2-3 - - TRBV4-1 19 TGCGCCAGCAGCCAATTTCCGGGACTCCCCAAAAGGTCAACAGATACGCAGTATTTT CASSQFPGLPKRSTDTQYF
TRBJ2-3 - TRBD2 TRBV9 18 TGTGCCAGCAGCGCCGGGCTAGCGGCCTTAGATTTCACAGATACGCAGTATTTT CASSAGLAALDFTDTQYF
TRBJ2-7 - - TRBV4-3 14 TGCGCCAGCAGCCAAGAGCTGACAGATCTCGAGCAGTACTTC CASSQELTDLEQYF
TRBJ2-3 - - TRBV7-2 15 TGTGCCAGCAGCTTAGGGACCGGGACTTATTATACGCAGTATTTT CASSLGTGTYYTQYF
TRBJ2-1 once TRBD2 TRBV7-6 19 TGTGCCAGCAGCTTATACCGGGGAGGGGGTAGCGGGACTCCCAATGAGCAGTTCTTC CASSLYRGGGSGTPNEQFF
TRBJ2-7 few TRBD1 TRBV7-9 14 TGTGCCAGCAGCCCGGGACAGGGAAATGTCGAGCAGTACTTC CASSPGQGNVEQYF
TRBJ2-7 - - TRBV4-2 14 TGTGCCAGCAGCCAAGCGAGTTCCTCCTACGAGCAGTACTTC CASSQASSSYEQYF
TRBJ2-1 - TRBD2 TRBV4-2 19 TGTGCCAGCAGCCAAGATAAGGGGTCTAGCGGGAGCTCCTACAATGAGCAGTTCTTC CASSQDKGSSGSSYNEQFF
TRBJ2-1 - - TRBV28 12 TGTGCCACCAGAGAAGCCTACAATGAGCAGTTCTTC CATREAYNEQFF
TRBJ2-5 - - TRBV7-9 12 TGTGCCAGCAGCCCCACAGGCGAGACCCAGTACTTC CASSPTGETQYF
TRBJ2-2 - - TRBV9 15 TGTGCCAGCAGCGTAGCAACAGGTCGGACCGGAGAGCTGTTTTTT CASSVATGRTGELFF
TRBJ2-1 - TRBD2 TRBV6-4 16 TGTGCCAGCAGTGACCGGCCGGGACTAGCGATCAATGAGCAGTTCTTC CASSDRPGLAINEQFF
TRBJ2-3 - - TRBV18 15 TGTGCCAGCTCACCCACAGGATCTGGCACAGATACGCAGTATTTT CASSPTGSGTDTQYF
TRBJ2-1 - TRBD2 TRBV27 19 TGTGCCAGCACCCACGGTACTAGCGGCCCAGCTAAACAAGACAATGAGCAGTTCTTC CASTHGTSGPAKQDNEQFF
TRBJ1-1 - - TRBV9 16 TGTGCCAGCAGCGTAGGCTTCGGGGGATCGGGCACTGAAGCTTTCTTT CASSVGFGGSGTEAFF